Listed below are T cell receptor beta chains from one sample, sequenced in a study of blood T cell repertoires in COVID-19. TCRdb's copy holds only in-frame clones and misses some; the assay was immunoSEQ multiplex PCR. The profile shows about 28,000 clones, roughly 90% of them singletons. The sequenced sample consisted of peripheral blood. Source of these receptors: a human donor in a cohort sampled during active COVID-19. CDR3s include the opening cysteine and the closing phenylalanine or tryptophan. The D gene is left open where the match is weak. Where a row states a size, it is once, few, many or the class of an expanded clone; other rows omit it.

V: TRBV6-5
J: TRBJ1-5
length: 13
D: NA
size: NA
DNA: TGTGCCACCCACAGCCGTAGCAATCAGCCCCAGCATTTT
CDR3: CATHSRSNQPQHF

V: TRBV9
J: TRBJ1-3
length: 15
D: NA
size: NA
DNA: TGTGCCAGCAGCCCCCGGAGGGACTCTGGAAACACCATATATTTT
CDR3: CASSPRRDSGNTIYF

V: TRBV15
J: TRBJ1-2
length: 14
D: NA
size: NA
DNA: TGTGCCACCAGCAGAGGGACACAAACTAATGGCTACACCTTC
CDR3: CATSRGTQTNGYTF

V: TRBV6-5
J: TRBJ2-5
length: 11
D: NA
size: NA
DNA: TGTGCCAGCAGTAACCTCGGGACCCAGTACTTC
CDR3: CASSNLGTQYF

V: TRBV5-1
J: TRBJ1-2
length: 14
D: NA
size: NA
DNA: TGCGCCAGCAGCGAGGGGGGGACGGGGATGAGCTACACCTTC
CDR3: CASSEGGTGMSYTF

V: TRBV14
J: TRBJ1-4
length: 14
D: NA
size: few
DNA: TGTGCCAGCAGCCCGCGGGCAACTAATGAAAAACTGTTTTTT
CDR3: CASSPRATNEKLFF

V: TRBV5-1
J: TRBJ1-2
length: 13
D: NA
size: NA
DNA: TGCGCCAGCAGCTTGGGGACAGTTTATGGCTACACCTTC
CDR3: CASSLGTVYGYTF

V: TRBV11-3
J: TRBJ2-2
length: 14
D: NA
size: NA
DNA: TGTGCCAGCAGCTTACTGAGTGATACCGGGGAGCTGTTTTTT
CDR3: CASSLLSDTGELFF

V: TRBV5-5
J: TRBJ1-1
length: 13
D: NA
size: NA
DNA: TGTGCCAGCAGTCTTCGGGATTACACTGAAGCTTTCTTT
CDR3: CASSLRDYTEAFF

V: TRBV5-4
J: TRBJ1-1
length: 14
D: NA
size: NA
DNA: TGTGCCAGCAGCTTGCTGACAGAGAACACTGAAGCTTTCTTT
CDR3: CASSLLTENTEAFF

V: TRBV15
J: TRBJ2-4
length: 12
D: NA
size: NA
DNA: TGTGCCACTAGGAGCTCCCTAGGCATTCAGTACTTC
CDR3: CATRSSLGIQYF

V: TRBV5-1
J: TRBJ2-7
length: 15
D: TRBD2
size: NA
DNA: TGCGCCAGCAGACCAGCCCTAGCGGAGTCCTACGAGCAGTACTTC
CDR3: CASRPALAESYEQYF

V: TRBV3-1/TRBV3-2
J: TRBJ1-1
length: 14
D: NA
size: NA
DNA: TGTGCCAGCGCATCGATTGGGAGGAACTCTGAAGCTTTCTTT
CDR3: CASASIGRNSEAFF

V: TRBV6-5
J: TRBJ1-1
length: 14
D: NA
size: NA
DNA: TGTGCCAGCAGTTACCAGGTGTCCTCCACTGAAGCTTTCTTT
CDR3: CASSYQVSSTEAFF

V: TRBV4-3
J: TRBJ1-2
length: 15
D: NA
size: NA
DNA: TGCGCCAGCAGCCGCTTGTGGGGGCTCCCCTATGGCTACACCTTC
CDR3: CASSRLWGLPYGYTF

V: TRBV2
J: TRBJ1-1
length: 14
D: TRBD1
size: once
DNA: TGTGCCAGCAGTGACCGGACAGGCCACACTGAAGCTTTCTTT
CDR3: CASSDRTGHTEAFF

V: TRBV7-9
J: TRBJ1-2
length: 13
D: NA
size: NA
DNA: TGTGCCAGCAGCGTCGGTGGTGGTTATGGCTACACCTTC
CDR3: CASSVGGGYGYTF

V: TRBV7-8
J: TRBJ2-7
length: 14
D: TRBD2
size: NA
DNA: TGTGCCAGCAGCTTCGGGACTAACCCCTTGACGCAGTACTTC
CDR3: CASSFGTNPLTQYF

V: TRBV5-1
J: TRBJ2-1
length: 14
D: TRBD2
size: once
DNA: TGCGCCAGCAGCTATCAAGCGGGGGGCGGGGAGCAGTTCTTC
CDR3: CASSYQAGGGEQFF

V: TRBV6-5
J: TRBJ2-1
length: 12
D: NA
size: NA
DNA: TGTGCCAGCAGTTCACTAGACAATGAGCAGTTCTTC
CDR3: CASSSLDNEQFF

V: TRBV6-5
J: TRBJ1-5
length: 15
D: TRBD1
size: NA
DNA: TGTGCCAGCAGTACCCATGGACAGGGGAATCAGCCCCAGCATTTT
CDR3: CASSTHGQGNQPQHF

V: TRBV10-3
J: TRBJ2-1
length: 16
D: NA
size: once
DNA: TGTGCCATTAATACCCGGGACCGAGGGGGGGCCAATGAGCAGTTCTTC
CDR3: CAINTRDRGGANEQFF

V: TRBV27
J: TRBJ1-6
length: 13
D: TRBD1
size: NA
DNA: TGTGCCAGCAGTTCCGGGACAGGATCACCCCTCCACTTT
CDR3: CASSSGTGSPLHF

V: TRBV9
J: TRBJ2-1
length: 14
D: NA
size: NA
DNA: TGTGCCAGCAGCGGACAGGTGGGGGGGAATGAGCAGTTCTTC
CDR3: CASSGQVGGNEQFF

V: TRBV4-2
J: TRBJ1-2
length: 16
D: NA
size: NA
DNA: TGTGCCAGCAGCCCTCCGGGGAACCTTCTCATATATGGCTACACCTTC
CDR3: CASSPPGNLLIYGYTF

V: TRBV18
J: TRBJ1-2
length: 17
D: TRBD1
size: once
DNA: TGTGCCAGCTCACCACCTGGGGCGGCTGACAGGGACTATGGCTACACCTTC
CDR3: CASSPPGAADRDYGYTF

V: TRBV7-9
J: TRBJ2-2
length: 15
D: TRBD1
size: once
DNA: TGTGCCAGCAGCACGGGACAGGGGTCGACCGGGGAGCTGTTTTTT
CDR3: CASSTGQGSTGELFF

V: TRBV27
J: TRBJ2-7
length: 14
D: NA
size: NA
DNA: TGTGCCAGCAGTCCCCGGGGGGCGGATTACGAGCAGTACTTC
CDR3: CASSPRGADYEQYF

V: TRBV5-8
J: TRBJ1-3
length: 18
D: NA
size: few
DNA: TGTGCCAGCAGGCCGGGACTCCGGGGCCGAAGCTCTGGAAACACCATATATTTT
CDR3: CASRPGLRGRSSGNTIYF

V: TRBV3-1/TRBV3-2
J: TRBJ1-2
length: 17
D: NA
size: NA
DNA: TGTGCCAGCAGCCAAGATACTGCCCCCCGTGAGGTAGATGGCTACACCTTC
CDR3: CASSQDTAPREVDGYTF

V: TRBV7-9
J: TRBJ2-3
length: 15
D: TRBD1
size: once
DNA: TGTGCCAGCAGCTTAAGGACAGGGAAGGGTTATACGCAGTATTTT
CDR3: CASSLRTGKGYTQYF

V: TRBV7-2
J: TRBJ1-3
length: 17
D: NA
size: NA
DNA: TGTGCCAGCAGCCCAAGAACTAGGATGAGCCACGGAAACACCATATATTTT
CDR3: CASSPRTRMSHGNTIYF

V: TRBV6-6
J: TRBJ1-2
length: 14
D: TRBD1
size: NA
DNA: TGTGCCAGCAGTTACCAGGGGACAGAAGGTGGCTACACCTTC
CDR3: CASSYQGTEGGYTF

V: TRBV7-3
J: TRBJ1-6
length: 12
D: TRBD1
size: NA
DNA: TGTGCCAGCAGCTTAACTGGACAGGCCCTCCACTTT
CDR3: CASSLTGQALHF

V: TRBV11-3
J: TRBJ2-1
length: 18
D: TRBD2
size: once
DNA: TGTGCCAGCAGCTTAGAGGCCCCCCAGCGGGGGATAAACAATGAGCAGTTCTTC
CDR3: CASSLEAPQRGINNEQFF

V: TRBV6-5
J: TRBJ1-2
length: 14
D: TRBD1
size: once
DNA: TGTGCCAGCAGCCCAAGGGGACAGGGTAGTGGCTACACCTTC
CDR3: CASSPRGQGSGYTF

V: TRBV5-6
J: TRBJ2-7
length: 13
D: TRBD2
size: NA
DNA: TGTGCCAGCAGCTTGGGACTAGCGGGGGAGCAGTACTTC
CDR3: CASSLGLAGEQYF

V: TRBV30
J: TRBJ2-5
length: 17
D: NA
size: NA
DNA: TGTGCCTGGGTAGCCTGGGGCCAGGGGTTCGGTGGAGAGACCCAGTACTTC
CDR3: CAWVAWGQGFGGETQYF

V: TRBV3-1/TRBV3-2
J: TRBJ2-1
length: 14
D: NA
size: NA
DNA: TGTGCCAGCAGCCAAGATCTAGCCTACAATGAGCAGTTCTTC
CDR3: CASSQDLAYNEQFF

V: TRBV19
J: TRBJ1-6
length: 17
D: NA
size: NA
DNA: TGTGCCAGTAGATCCCCCCCGGGCCGAGGGAATAATTCACCCCTCCACTTT
CDR3: CASRSPPGRGNNSPLHF

V: TRBV11-3
J: TRBJ2-5
length: 17
D: NA
size: NA
DNA: TGTGCCAGCAGGGGGAGGAGGACCAAAACCCCCCAAGAGACCCAGTACTTC
CDR3: CASRGRRTKTPQETQYF

V: TRBV6-5
J: TRBJ2-5
length: 14
D: NA
size: NA
DNA: TGTGCCAGCAATATAGCCAGGGGGAGGGAGACCCAGTACTTC
CDR3: CASNIARGRETQYF

V: TRBV27
J: TRBJ1-1
length: 13
D: NA
size: NA
DNA: TGTGCCAGCAGTTTGTGGGCGAACACTGAAGCTTTCTTT
CDR3: CASSLWANTEAFF

V: TRBV9
J: TRBJ1-4
length: 14
D: NA
size: NA
DNA: TGTGCCAGCAGCCTCGGGCAGGGAAGGGAAAAACTGTTTTTT
CDR3: CASSLGQGREKLFF

V: TRBV2
J: TRBJ2-2
length: 14
D: NA
size: NA
DNA: TGTGCCAGCAGTGAGTCGGGGGTAACCGGGGAGCTGTTTTTT
CDR3: CASSESGVTGELFF

V: TRBV9
J: TRBJ2-7
length: 14
D: NA
size: NA
DNA: TGTGCCAGCAGCGTGGACAGTGGGACCTACGAGCAGTACTTC
CDR3: CASSVDSGTYEQYF

V: TRBV7-8
J: TRBJ2-7
length: 14
D: NA
size: NA
DNA: TGTGCCAGCAGCCTACTATTCCCTTCCTACGAGCAGTACTTC
CDR3: CASSLLFPSYEQYF

V: TRBV5-4
J: TRBJ2-3
length: 16
D: TRBD2
size: NA
DNA: TGTGCCAGCAGCTTGTCGGCTAGCGGGGTAGCAGATACGCAGTATTTT
CDR3: CASSLSASGVADTQYF

V: TRBV5-1
J: TRBJ2-3
length: 17
D: TRBD2
size: NA
DNA: TGCGCCAGCAGCTTGGGGCGGGGGGCGGATGGCACAGATACGCAGTATTTT
CDR3: CASSLGRGADGTDTQYF

V: TRBV5-6
J: TRBJ2-7
length: 14
D: NA
size: NA
DNA: TGTGCCAGCAGCTCCGGGACTCATCGATACGAGCAGTACTTC
CDR3: CASSSGTHRYEQYF